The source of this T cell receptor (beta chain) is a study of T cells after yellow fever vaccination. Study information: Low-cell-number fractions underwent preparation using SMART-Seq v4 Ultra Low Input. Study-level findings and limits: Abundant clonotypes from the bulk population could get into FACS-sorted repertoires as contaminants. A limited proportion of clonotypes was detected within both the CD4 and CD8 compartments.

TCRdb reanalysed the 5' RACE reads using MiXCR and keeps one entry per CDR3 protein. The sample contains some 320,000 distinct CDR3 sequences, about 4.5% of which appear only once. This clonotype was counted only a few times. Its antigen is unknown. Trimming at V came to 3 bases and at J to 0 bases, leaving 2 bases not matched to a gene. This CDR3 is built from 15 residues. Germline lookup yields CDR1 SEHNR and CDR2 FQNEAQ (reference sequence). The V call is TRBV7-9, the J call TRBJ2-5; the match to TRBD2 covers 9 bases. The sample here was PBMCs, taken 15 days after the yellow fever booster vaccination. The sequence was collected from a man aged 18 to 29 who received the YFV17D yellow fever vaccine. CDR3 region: CASSFSGGYQETQYF. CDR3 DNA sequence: TGTGCCAGCAGCTTCAGCGGGGGGTACCAAGAGACCCAGTACTTC.